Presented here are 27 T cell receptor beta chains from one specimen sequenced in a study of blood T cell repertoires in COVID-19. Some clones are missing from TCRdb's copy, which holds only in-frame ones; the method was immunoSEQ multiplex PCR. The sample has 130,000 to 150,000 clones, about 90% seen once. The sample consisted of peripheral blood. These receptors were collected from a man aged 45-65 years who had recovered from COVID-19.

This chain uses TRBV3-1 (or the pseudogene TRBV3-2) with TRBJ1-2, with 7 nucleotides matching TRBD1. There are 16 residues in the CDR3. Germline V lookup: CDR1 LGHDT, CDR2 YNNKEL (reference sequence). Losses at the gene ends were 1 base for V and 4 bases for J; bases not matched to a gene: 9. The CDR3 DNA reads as TGTGCCAGCAGCCAAGGCAGGGGGGACTGGAGCTATGGCTACACCTTC. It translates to CASSQGRGDWSYGYTF.

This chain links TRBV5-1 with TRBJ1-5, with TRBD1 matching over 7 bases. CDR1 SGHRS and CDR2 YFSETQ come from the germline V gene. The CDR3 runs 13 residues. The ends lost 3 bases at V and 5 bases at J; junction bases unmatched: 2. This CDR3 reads CASSSQGDQPQHF. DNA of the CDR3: TGCGCCAGCAGCTCTCAGGGGGATCAGCCCCAGCATTTT.

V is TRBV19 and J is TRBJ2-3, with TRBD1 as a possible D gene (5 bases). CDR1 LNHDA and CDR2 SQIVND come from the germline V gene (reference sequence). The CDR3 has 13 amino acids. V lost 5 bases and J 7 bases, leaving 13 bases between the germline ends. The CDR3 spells CASSPTRQYTQYF. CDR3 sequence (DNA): TGTGCCAGTAGTCCTACCCGACAGTATACGCAGTATTTT.

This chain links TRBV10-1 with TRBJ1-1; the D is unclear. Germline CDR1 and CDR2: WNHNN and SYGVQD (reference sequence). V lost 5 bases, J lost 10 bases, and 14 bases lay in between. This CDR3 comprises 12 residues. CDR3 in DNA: TGCGCCAGCAGTCCAGGTTTGAGCCCAGCTTTCTTT. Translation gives CASSPGLSPAFF.

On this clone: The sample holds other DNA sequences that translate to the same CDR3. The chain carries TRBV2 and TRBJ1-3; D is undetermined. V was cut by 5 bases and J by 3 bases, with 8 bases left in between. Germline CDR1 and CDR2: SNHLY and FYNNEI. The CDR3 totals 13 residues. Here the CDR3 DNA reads TGTGCCAGCAGTACCGGGAATGGAAACACCATATATTTT. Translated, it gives CASSTGNGNTIYF.

This chain's CDR3 is CAWMPRVANEKLFF. The CDR3 DNA reads as TGTGCCTGGATGCCGAGGGTGGCTAATGAAAAACTGTTTTTT. J is TRBJ1-4 and V is TRBV30; no definite D call. The CDR3 is 14 residues long. The V gene lost 4 bases and the J gene lost 3 bases, with 12 bases spanning the gap. Per the germline V gene, CDR1 is GTSNPN and CDR2 is SVGIG (reference sequence).

CDR3 DNA sequence: TGCGCCAGCAGCTTGGAGGGGGAGGGGACTGAAGCTTTCTTT. Its translation is CASSLEGEGTEAFF. The chain employs TRBV5-1 and TRBJ1-1; TRBD1 is a possible D gene (6 bases). The germline V gene encodes CDR1 SGHRS and CDR2 YFSETQ. The V end lost 0 bases, the J end lost 5 bases, and 11 bases lay between the germline ends. The CDR3 runs 14 residues. Supplemented by reference TRBV5-1 and TRBJ1-1, the full variable domain reads KAGVTQTPRYLIKTRGQQVTLSCSPISGHRSVSWYQQTPGQGLQFLFEYFSETQRNKGNFPGRFSGRQFSNSRSEMNVSTLELGDSALYLCASSLEGEGTEAFFGQGTRLTVV.

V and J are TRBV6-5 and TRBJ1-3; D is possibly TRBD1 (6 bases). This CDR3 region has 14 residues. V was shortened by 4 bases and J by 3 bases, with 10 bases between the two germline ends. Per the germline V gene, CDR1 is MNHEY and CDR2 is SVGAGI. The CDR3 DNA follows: TGTGCCAGCAGTTTCGGGGGGCTTGGAAACACCATATATTTT. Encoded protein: CASSFGGLGNTIYF.

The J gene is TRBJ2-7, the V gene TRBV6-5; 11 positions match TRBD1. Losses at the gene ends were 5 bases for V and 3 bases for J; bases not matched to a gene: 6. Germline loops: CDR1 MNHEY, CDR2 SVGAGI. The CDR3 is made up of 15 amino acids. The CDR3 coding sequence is TGTGCCAGCAGTCCCGCCGGGACAGGGGGCTACGAGCAGTACTTC. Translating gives CASSPAGTGGYEQYF.

The CDR3 DNA sequence: TGTGCCAGCAGCTGGGGCATAACGAGCGAGCAGTACTTC. Encoded protein: CASSWGITSEQYF. The rearrangement joins TRBV7-2 to TRBJ2-7, with D perhaps matching TRBD1 (5 bases). Germline values: CDR1 SGHTA, CDR2 FQGNSA. This CDR3 contains 13 residues. V gave up 4 bases and J gave up 6 bases, with 13 bases separating them.

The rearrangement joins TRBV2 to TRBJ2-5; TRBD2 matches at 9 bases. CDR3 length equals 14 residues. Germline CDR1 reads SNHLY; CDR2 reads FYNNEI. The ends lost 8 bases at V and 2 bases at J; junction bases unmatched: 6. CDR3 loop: CASGGTSRQETQYF. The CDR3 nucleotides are TGTGCCAGCGGGGGGACTAGCAGGCAAGAGACCCAGTACTTC.

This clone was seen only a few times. The CDR3 coding sequence is TGTGCCAGCAGCTTAGGTTTGTCCAGAGGGGGCACTGAAGCTTTCTTT. Translated, it gives CASSLGLSRGGTEAFF. The chain links TRBV7-9 to TRBJ1-1; tentatively, D is TRBD1 (6 bases). V lost 1 base and J lost 4, with 16 bases in between. The germline V gene encodes CDR1 SEHNR and CDR2 FQNEAQ (reference sequence). The CDR3 loop spans 16 amino acids. Full variable domain (missing parts from reference TRBV7-9 and TRBJ1-1): DTGVSQNPRHKITKRGQNVTFRCDPISEHNRLYWYRQTLGQGPEFLTYFQNEAQLEKSRLLSDRFSAERPKGSFSTLEIQRTEQGDSAMYLCASSLGLSRGGTEAFFGQGTRLTVV.

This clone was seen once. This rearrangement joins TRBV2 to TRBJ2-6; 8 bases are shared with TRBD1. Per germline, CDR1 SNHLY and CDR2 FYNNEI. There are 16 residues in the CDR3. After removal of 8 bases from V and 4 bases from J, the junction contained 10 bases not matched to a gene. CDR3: CASGDRFLWGANVLTF. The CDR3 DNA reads TGTGCCAGCGGGGACAGGTTTCTTTGGGGGGCCAACGTCCTGACTTTC.

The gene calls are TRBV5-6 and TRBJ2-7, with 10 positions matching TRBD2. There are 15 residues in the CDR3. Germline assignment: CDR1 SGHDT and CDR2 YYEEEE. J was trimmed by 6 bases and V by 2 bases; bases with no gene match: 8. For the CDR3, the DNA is TGTGCCAGCAGCTTAACCGGGACTAGCGTGGGCGAGCAGTACTTC. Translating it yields CASSLTGTSVGEQYF.

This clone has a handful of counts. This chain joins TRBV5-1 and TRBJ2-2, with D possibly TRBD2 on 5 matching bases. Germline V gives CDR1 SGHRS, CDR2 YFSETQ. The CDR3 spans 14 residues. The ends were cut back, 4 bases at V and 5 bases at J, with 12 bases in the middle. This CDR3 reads CASSAEARTGELFF. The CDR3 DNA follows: TGCGCCAGCAGCGCGGAGGCCCGAACCGGGGAGCTGTTTTTT.

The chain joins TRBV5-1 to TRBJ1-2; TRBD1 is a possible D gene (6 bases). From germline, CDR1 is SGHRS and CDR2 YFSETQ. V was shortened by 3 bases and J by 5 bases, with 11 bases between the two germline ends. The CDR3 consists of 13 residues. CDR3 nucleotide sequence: TGCGCCAGCAGCTCACTACAGGGTTATGGCTACACCTTC. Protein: CASSSLQGYGYTF.

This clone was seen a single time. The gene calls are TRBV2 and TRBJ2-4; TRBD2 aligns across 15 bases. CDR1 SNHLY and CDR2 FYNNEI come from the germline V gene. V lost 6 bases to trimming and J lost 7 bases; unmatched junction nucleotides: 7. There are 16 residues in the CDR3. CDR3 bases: TGTGCCAGCAGGAAAGGACTAGCGGGGGGGTTGAACATTCAGTACTTC. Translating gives CASRKGLAGGLNIQYF. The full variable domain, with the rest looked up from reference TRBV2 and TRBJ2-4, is EPEVTQTPSHQVTQMGQEVILRCVPISNHLYFYWYRQILGQKVEFLVSFYNNEISEKSEIFDDQFSVERPDGSNFTLKIRSTKLEDSAMYFCASRKGLAGGLNIQYFGAGTRLSVL.

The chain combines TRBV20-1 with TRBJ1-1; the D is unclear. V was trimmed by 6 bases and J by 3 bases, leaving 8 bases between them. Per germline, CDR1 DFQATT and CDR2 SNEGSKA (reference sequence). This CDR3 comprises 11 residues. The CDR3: CSASPHTEAFF. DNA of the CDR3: TGCAGTGCCTCTCCCCACACTGAAGCTTTCTTT.

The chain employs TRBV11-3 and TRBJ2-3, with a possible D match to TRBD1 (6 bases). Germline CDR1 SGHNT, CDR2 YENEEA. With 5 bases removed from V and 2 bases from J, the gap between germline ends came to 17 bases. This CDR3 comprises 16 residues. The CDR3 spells CASSHPGTRNTDTQYF. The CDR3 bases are TGTGCCAGCAGCCACCCAGGGACACGAAACACAGATACGCAGTATTTT.

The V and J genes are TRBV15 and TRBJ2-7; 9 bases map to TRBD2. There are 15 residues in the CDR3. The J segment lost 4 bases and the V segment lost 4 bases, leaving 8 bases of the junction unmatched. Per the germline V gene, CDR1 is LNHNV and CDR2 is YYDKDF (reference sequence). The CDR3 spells CATSTSGENVYEQYF. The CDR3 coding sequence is TGTGCCACCAGCACTAGCGGGGAAAATGTGTACGAGCAGTACTTC.

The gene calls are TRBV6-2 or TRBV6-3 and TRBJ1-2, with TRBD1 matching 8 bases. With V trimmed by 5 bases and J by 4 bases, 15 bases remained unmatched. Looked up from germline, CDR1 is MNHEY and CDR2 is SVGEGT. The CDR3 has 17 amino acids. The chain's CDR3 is CASSHLGGRGLFYGYTF. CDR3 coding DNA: TGTGCCAGCAGTCATCTTGGGGGCAGGGGGCTGTTCTATGGCTACACCTTC.

CDR3 in DNA: TGTGCCAGCAGCCAAGATTTCGGGGACTCCTCCTACGAGCAGTACTTC. Translated: CASSQDFGDSSYEQYF. The chain links TRBV3-1 (or the pseudogene TRBV3-2) to TRBJ2-7; perhaps TRBD2 as D (6 bases). Trimming took 0 bases from V and 0 from J, leaving 12 bases between them. CDR3 length: 16 amino acids. Germline CDR1 is LGHDT and CDR2 is YNNKEL (reference sequence).

The CDR3 loop is CASSLDQGMNTEAFF. CDR3 in DNA: TGTGCCAGCAGCTTAGATCAGGGGATGAACACTGAAGCTTTCTTT. V usage is TRBV11-3 and J usage is TRBJ1-1, with TRBD1 as a possible D gene (6 bases). This CDR3 is built from 15 residues. Germline values: CDR1 SGHNT, CDR2 YENEEA. V was clipped by 0 bases and J by 0 bases, with 8 bases between them.

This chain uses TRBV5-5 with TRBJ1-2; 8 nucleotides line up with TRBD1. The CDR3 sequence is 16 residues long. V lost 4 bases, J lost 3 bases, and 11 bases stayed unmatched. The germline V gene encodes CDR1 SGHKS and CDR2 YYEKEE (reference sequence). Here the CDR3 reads CASSSQGTGSDYGYTF. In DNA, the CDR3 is TGTGCCAGCAGCAGCCAAGGGACAGGTTCTGACTATGGCTACACCTTC.

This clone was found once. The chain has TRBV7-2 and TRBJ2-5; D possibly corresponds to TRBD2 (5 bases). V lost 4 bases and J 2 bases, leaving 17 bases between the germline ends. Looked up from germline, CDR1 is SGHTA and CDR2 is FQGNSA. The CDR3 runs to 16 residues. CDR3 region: CASSSTILRVQETQYF. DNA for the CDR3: TGTGCCAGCAGCTCGACAATCTTGAGGGTTCAAGAGACCCAGTACTTC. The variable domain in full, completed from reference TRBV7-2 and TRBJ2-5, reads GAGVSQSPSNKVTEKGKDVELRCDPISGHTALYWYRQSLGQGLEFLIYFQGNSAPDKSGLPSDRFSAERTGGSVSTLTIQRTQQEDSAVYLCASSSTILRVQETQYFGPGTRLLVL.

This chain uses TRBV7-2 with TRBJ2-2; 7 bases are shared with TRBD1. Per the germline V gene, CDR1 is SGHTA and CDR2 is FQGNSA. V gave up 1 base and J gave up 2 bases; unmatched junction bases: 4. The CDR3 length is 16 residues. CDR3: CASSLGAGGNTGELFF. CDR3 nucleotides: TGTGCCAGCAGCTTAGGGGCAGGGGGAAACACCGGGGAGCTGTTTTTT.

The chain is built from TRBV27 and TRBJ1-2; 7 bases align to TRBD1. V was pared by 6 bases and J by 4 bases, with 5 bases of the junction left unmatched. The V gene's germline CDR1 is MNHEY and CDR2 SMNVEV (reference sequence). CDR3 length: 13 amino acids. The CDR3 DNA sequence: TGTGCCAGCAGAGCAGGGGGATTCTATGGCTACACCTTC. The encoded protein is CASRAGGFYGYTF.